This T cell receptor beta chain is from a study of T-cell reconstitution after alpha-beta-depleted transplantation in children. This clonotype came up many times. The junction departs from germline at one end; a sequencing error may be responsible. Preparation of the TCRbeta library involved a method that used unique molecular identifiers. TCRdb reprocessed the PCR reads with MiXCR, giving one entry per CDR3 protein. The table shows about 830,000 distinct CDR3 sequences, with 16% occurring only once. The input for sequencing was PBMCs, mostly from graft donor cells, taken 360 days after TCRalphabeta/CD19-depleted stem cell transplant. The clonotype was recovered from a male patient between 5 and 17 years old who had a stem cell transplant for acute lymphoblastic leukemia, so the T cells may come from the graft donor.

The CDR3 nucleotides are TGCAGTGCGGACCGACAGGGGGCTAAGGAAAAACTGTTTTTT. It encodes CSADRQGAKEKLFF. This chain connects TRBV20-1 to TRBJ1-4; 10 nucleotides align to TRBD1. CDR3 size: 14 residues. The germline gives CDR1 DFQATT, CDR2 SNEGSKA (reference sequence).